The text below deals with one T cell receptor (beta chain). This entry is derived from a study of blood T cell repertoires in COVID-19. Per the germline V gene, CDR1 is MNHEY and CDR2 is SVGAGI. With 5 bases removed from V and 11 bases from J, the gap between germline ends came to 18 bases. The CDR3 contains 13 residues. Some clones are missing from TCRdb's copy, which holds only in-frame ones; the method was immunoSEQ multiplex PCR. The repertoire consists of about 500,000 clones, with about 89% occurring once and the leading ten covering about 8%. The sample comprised peripheral blood. This TCR was recovered from a woman in her fifties or sixties with COVID-19, enrolled during active disease. The chain uses TRBV6-5 and TRBJ1-1, with a possible D match to TRBD1 (6 bases). CDR3 residues: CASSPTGSTRAFF. The CDR3 region has the DNA TGTGCCAGCAGTCCTACAGGGTCAACGCGGGCTTTCTTT.